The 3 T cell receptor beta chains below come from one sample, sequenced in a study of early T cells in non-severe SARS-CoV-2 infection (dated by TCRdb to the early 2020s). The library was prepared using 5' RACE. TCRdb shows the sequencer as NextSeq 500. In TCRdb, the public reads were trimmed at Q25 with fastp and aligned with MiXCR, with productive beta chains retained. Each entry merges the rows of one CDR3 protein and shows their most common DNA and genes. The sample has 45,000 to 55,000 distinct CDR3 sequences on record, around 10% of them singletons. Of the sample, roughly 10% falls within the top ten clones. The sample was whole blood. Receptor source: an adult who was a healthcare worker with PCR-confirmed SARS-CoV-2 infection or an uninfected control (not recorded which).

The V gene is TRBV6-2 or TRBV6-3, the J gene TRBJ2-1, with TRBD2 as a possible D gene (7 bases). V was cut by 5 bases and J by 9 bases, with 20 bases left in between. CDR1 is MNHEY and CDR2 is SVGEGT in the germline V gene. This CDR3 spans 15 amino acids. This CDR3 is CASSPSSRGAIEQFF. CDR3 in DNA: TGTGCCAGCAGTCCTTCTAGCCGGGGGGCCATTGAGCAGTTCTTC.

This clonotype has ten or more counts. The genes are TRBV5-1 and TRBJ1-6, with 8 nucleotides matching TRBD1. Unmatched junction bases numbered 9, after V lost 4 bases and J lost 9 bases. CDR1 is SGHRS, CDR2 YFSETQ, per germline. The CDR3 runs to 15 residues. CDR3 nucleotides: TGCGCCAGCAGCATTGGACAGGGTCTAGGTTCACCCCTCCACTTT. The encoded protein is CASSIGQGLGSPLHF. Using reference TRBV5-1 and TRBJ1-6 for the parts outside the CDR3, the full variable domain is KAGVTQTPRYLIKTRGQQVTLSCSPISGHRSVSWYQQTPGQGLQFLFEYFSETQRNKGNFPGRFSGRQFSNSRSEMNVSTLELGDSALYLCASSIGQGLGSPLHFGNGTRLTVT.

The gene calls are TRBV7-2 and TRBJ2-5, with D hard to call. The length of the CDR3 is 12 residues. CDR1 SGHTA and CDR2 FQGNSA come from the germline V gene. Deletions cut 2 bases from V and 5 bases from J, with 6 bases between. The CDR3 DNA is TGTGCCAGCAGCTTATATAGTGAGACCCAGTACTTC. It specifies CASSLYSETQYF.